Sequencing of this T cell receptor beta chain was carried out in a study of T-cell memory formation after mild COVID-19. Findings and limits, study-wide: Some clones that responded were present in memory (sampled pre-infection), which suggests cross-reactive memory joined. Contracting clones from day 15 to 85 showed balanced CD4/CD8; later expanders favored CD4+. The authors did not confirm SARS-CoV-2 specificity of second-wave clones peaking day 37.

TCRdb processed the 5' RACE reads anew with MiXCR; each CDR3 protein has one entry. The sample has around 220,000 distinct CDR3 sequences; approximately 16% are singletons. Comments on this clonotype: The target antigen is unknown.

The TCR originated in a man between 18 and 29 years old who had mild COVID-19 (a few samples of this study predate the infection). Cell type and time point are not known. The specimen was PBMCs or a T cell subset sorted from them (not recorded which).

CDR3 amino acids: CASSRRDRGIGEQFF. For the CDR3, the DNA is TGTGCCAGCAGCCGCCGGGACAGGGGTATCGGTGAGCAGTTCTTC. The chain couples TRBV7-2 to TRBJ2-1; 10 bases fit TRBD1. CDR3 length: 15 amino acids. Trimming at V came to 5 bases and at J to 9 bases, leaving 10 bases not matched to a gene. From germline, CDR1 is SGHTA and CDR2 FQGNSA. Full variable domain (rest looked up from reference TRBV7-2 and TRBJ2-1): GAGVSQSPSNKVTEKGKDVELRCDPISGHTALYWYRQSLGQGLEFLIYFQGNSAPDKSGLPSDRFSAERTGGSVSTLTIQRTQQEDSAVYLCASSRRDRGIGEQFFGPGTRLTVL.